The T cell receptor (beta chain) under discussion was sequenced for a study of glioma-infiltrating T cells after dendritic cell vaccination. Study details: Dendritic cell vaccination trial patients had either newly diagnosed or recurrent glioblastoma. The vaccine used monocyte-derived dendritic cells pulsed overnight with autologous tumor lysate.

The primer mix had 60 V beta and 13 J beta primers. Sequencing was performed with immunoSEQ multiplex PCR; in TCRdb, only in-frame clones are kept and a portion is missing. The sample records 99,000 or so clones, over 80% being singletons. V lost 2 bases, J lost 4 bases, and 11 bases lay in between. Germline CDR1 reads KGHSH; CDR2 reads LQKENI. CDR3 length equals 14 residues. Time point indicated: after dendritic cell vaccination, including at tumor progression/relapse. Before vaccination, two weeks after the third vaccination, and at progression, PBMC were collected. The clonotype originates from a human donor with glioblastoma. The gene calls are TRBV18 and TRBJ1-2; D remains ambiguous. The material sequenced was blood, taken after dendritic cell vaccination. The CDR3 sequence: CASSPAATIYGYTF. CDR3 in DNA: TGTGCCAGCTCACCAGCCGCTACTATCTATGGCTACACCTTC.